A single sample gave rise to the 31 T cell receptor beta chains below, sequenced in a study of beta chain features in type 1 diabetes. Study results and limitations: All four CD4+ subsets of Type 1 diabetes patients contained TCRB CDR3s that were moderately but significantly shorter.

Antigen specificity for these receptors is unknown. Investigators reverse transcribed all isolated RNA, so they sequenced expressed TCRB transcripts. Method: immunoSEQ multiplex PCR; TCRdb's copy keeps in-frame clones and lacks some. The data show hundreds of thousands of clones, with about 14% seen just once and around 0.04% held by the top ten. Sample: naive CD4+ T cells from blood. The source of these receptors is a man between 18 and 29 years old with type 1 diabetes.

The chain recombines TRBV25-1 with TRBJ1-1; the D gene is possibly TRBD1 (5 bases). The V and J ends lost 6 bases and 6 bases respectively, with 14 bases between them. The CDR3 extends over 13 amino acids. CDR1 is MGHDK, CDR2 SYGVNS, per germline. CDR3 residues: CASRARLGAEAFF. Written as DNA, the CDR3 is TGTGCCAGCAGGGCACGCCTGGGGGCTGAAGCTTTCTTT.

J is TRBJ1-4 and V is TRBV30; maybe TRBD1 (5 bases). V lost 6 bases and J lost 8, with 10 bases in between. Germline V CDR1 and CDR2: GTSNPN, SVGIG (reference sequence). The CDR3 has 11 residues. CDR3 coding DNA: TGTGCCTGCAGGGAGAGGGAAAAACTGTTTTTT. As protein: CACREREKLFF. Full variable domain (rest looked up from reference TRBV30 and TRBJ1-4): SQTIHQWPATLVQPVGSPLSLECTVEGTSNPNLYWYRQAAGRGLQLLFYSVGIGQISSEVPQNLSASRPQDRQFILSSKKLLLSDSGFYLCACREREKLFFGSGTQLSVL.

V usage is TRBV6-6 and J usage is TRBJ2-2; D is possibly TRBD2 (6 bases). The ends were cut back, 0 bases at V and 3 bases at J, with 8 bases in the middle. The CDR3 is 15 amino acids. Per the germline V gene, CDR1 is MNHNY and CDR2 is SVGAGI (reference sequence). CDR3 amino acids: CASSYSWRDTGELFF. The CDR3 DNA reads TGTGCCAGCAGTTACTCTTGGAGGGACACCGGGGAGCTGTTTTTT.

This clone was seen once. This chain connects TRBV7-2 to TRBJ1-4; no clear D gene. CDR3 size: 14 residues. Germline CDR1 and CDR2: SGHTA and FQGNSA. V lost 2 bases and J lost 7, with 11 bases in between. CDR3 sequence (DNA): TGTGCCAGCAGCTTACAAGGGTCTACTGAAAAACTGTTTTTT. Its translation is CASSLQGSTEKLFF.

Only a few counts were recorded for this clone. DNA for the CDR3: TGTGCCAGCAGCTCTCTCCCCCGGGGCAGATTAAATGAGCAGTTCTTC. This gives the protein CASSSLPRGRLNEQFF. The V gene is TRBV13, the J gene TRBJ2-1; D could derive from TRBD1 or TRBD2 (5 bases each). CDR3 size: 16 residues. Germline V gene data show CDR1 as PRHDT and CDR2 as FYEKMQ (reference sequence). Trimming took off 4 bases at V and 7 bases at J, with 20 bases between the two ends.

This clone was recorded a few times. The same CDR3 arises from other DNA sequences in this sample as well. The J gene is TRBJ1-4, the V gene TRBV29-1; D unresolved. The V end was cut by 6 bases, the J end by 4 bases, with 3 bases between. This CDR3 has 10 residues. CDR1 and CDR2 (germline): SQVTM, ANQGSEA. DNA for the CDR3: TGCAGCGTCCTTAATGAAAAACTGTTTTTT. The encoded protein is CSVLNEKLFF. Using reference TRBV29-1 and TRBJ1-4 for the parts outside the CDR3, the full variable domain is SAVISQKPSRDICQRGTSLTIQCQVDSQVTMMFWYRQQPGQSLTLIATANQGSEATYESGFVIDKFPISRPNLTFSTLTVSNMSPEDSSIYLCSVLNEKLFFGSGTQLSVL.

The V call is TRBV4-3, the J call TRBJ2-1; TRBD1 is a possible D gene (6 bases). The CDR3 spans 17 residues. V shed 2 bases and J shed 0 bases, with 14 bases lying between them. Germline CDR1 is LGHNA and CDR2 is YSLEER. CDR3 region: CASSQHADSRSYNEQFF. CDR3 nucleotide sequence: TGCGCCAGCAGCCAACATGCGGACAGTCGCTCCTACAATGAGCAGTTCTTC.

The chain has TRBV18 and TRBJ2-1; the match to TRBD2 covers 9 bases. The CDR3 totals 14 residues. Losses at the gene ends were 6 bases for V and 7 bases for J; bases not matched to a gene: 7. Germline CDR1 KGHSH, CDR2 LQKENI. The CDR3 DNA reads as TGTGCCAGCTCCCCGGGACTAGCTGTTAATGAGCAGTTCTTC. It codes for CASSPGLAVNEQFF.

In regard to this clone: The same CDR3 is also encoded by other DNA sequences in this sample. This chain links TRBV28 with TRBJ2-2; D gene ambiguous. Germline assignment: CDR1 MDHEN and CDR2 SYDVKM. V shed 6 bases and J shed 5 bases, with 7 bases lying between them. This CDR3 region has 12 residues. The chain's CDR3 is CASSSRTGELFF. CDR3 bases: TGTGCCAGCAGCAGCAGGACCGGGGAGCTGTTTTTT.

This clone was recorded a few times. This sequence joins TRBV7-9 and TRBJ2-1, with unresolved D. V gave up 5 bases and J gave up 7 bases, with 15 bases separating them. In germline, CDR1 is SEHNR, CDR2 FQNEAQ (reference sequence). This CDR3 comprises 14 residues. CDR3 coding DNA: TGTGCCAGCAGCCTCCAAGCGTCGGCAAATGAGCAGTTCTTC. Its protein product is CASSLQASANEQFF.

With regard to this clone: The same CDR3 is also encoded by other DNA sequences in this sample. The V and J genes are TRBV7-2 and TRBJ2-7; D is undetermined. The CDR3 extends over 14 amino acids. Trimming removed 1 base at V and 0 bases at J, with 7 bases between. The germline V gene encodes CDR1 SGHTA and CDR2 FQGNSA. This CDR3 is CASSLGGYSYEQYF. The DNA for the CDR3 is TGTGCCAGCAGCTTAGGGGGATACTCCTACGAGCAGTACTTC.

The genes are TRBV30 and TRBJ1-2, with a weak D call TRBD1 (6 bases). The CDR3 length is 12 residues. V was trimmed by 3 bases and J by 12 bases, leaving 17 bases between them. CDR1 is GTSNPN, CDR2 SVGIG, per germline (reference sequence). CDR3 nucleotides: TGTGCCTGGAGCACCTCCGGACAGCACGACACCTTC. It codes for CAWSTSGQHDTF.

The V gene is TRBV18, the J gene TRBJ2-6; D call uncertain. V was trimmed by 3 bases and J by 0 bases, leaving 15 bases between them. Germline CDR1 is KGHSH and CDR2 is LQKENI. This CDR3 is built from 18 residues. CDR3 sequence: CASSPVSHRSSGANVLTF. DNA of the CDR3: TGTGCCAGCTCACCGGTCAGTCACCGGAGCTCTGGGGCCAACGTCCTGACTTTC.

The V and J genes are TRBV9 and TRBJ2-3; perhaps TRBD2 as D (6 bases). The CDR3 runs to 15 residues. CDR1 is SGDLS and CDR2 is YYNGEE in the germline V gene. Trimming shortened V by 4 bases and J by 6 bases, and 18 bases separated the two germline ends. The CDR3: CASSLRTTAGDTQYF. The CDR3 nucleotides are TGTGCCAGCAGCTTGCGGACAACGGCGGGGGATACGCAGTATTTT.

Only a few counts were recorded for this clone. V usage is TRBV7-2 and J usage is TRBJ2-5; a possible D gene is TRBD2 (5 bases). The CDR3 runs 15 residues. Trimming cost V 1 base and J 2 bases, with 11 bases left between them. CDR1 is SGHTA and CDR2 is FQGNSA in the germline V gene. The DNA of the CDR3 is TGTGCCAGCAGCTTAGGTCTAGCTCTACAAGAGACCCAGTACTTC. This encodes CASSLGLALQETQYF.

This clone was counted a few times. The chain has TRBV28 and TRBJ1-2; 9 bases line up with TRBD1. V was pared by 10 bases and J by 5 bases, with 11 bases of the junction left unmatched. Germline CDR1 is MDHEN and CDR2 is SYDVKM. There are 14 residues in the CDR3. CDR3 protein: CATLPGQGTYGYTF. The CDR3 DNA reads TGTGCCACCCTCCCGGGACAGGGCACTTATGGCTACACCTTC.

The chain carries TRBV29-1 and TRBJ2-1; possible D gene TRBD2, 5 bases. V shed 1 base and J shed 12 bases, with 13 bases lying between them. CDR1 and CDR2 (germline): SQVTM, ANQGSEA. This CDR3 region has 12 residues. CDR3 DNA: TGCAGCGTTGAAGGGCTAGCAGCGGTGCAGTTCTTC. It encodes CSVEGLAAVQFF.

This chain links TRBV6-6 with TRBJ2-5; possible D gene TRBD1, 6 bases. V gave up 5 bases and J gave up 5 bases, with 6 bases separating them. Germline lookup yields CDR1 MNHNY and CDR2 SVGAGI (reference sequence). The CDR3 runs to 11 residues. CDR3 amino acids: CASSRGETQYF. As DNA, the CDR3 is TGTGCCAGCAGTAGGGGGGAGACCCAGTACTTC.

This chain connects TRBV4-3 to TRBJ2-1, with TRBD2 matching over 8 bases. J lost 3 bases, V lost 1 base, and 5 bases had no gene match. This CDR3 has 16 amino acids. CDR1 is LGHNA, CDR2 YSLEER, per germline. The chain's CDR3 is CASSQGGGGSYNEQFF. CDR3 coding DNA: TGCGCCAGCAGCCAAGGCGGCGGGGGGAGCTACAATGAGCAGTTCTTC.

The rearrangement joins TRBV30 to TRBJ2-3, with a possible D match to TRBD2 (5 bases). The CDR3 consists of 13 residues. Germline V gene lookup returns CDR1 GTSNPN and CDR2 SVGIG (reference sequence). Between the trimmed V and J ends, which lost 5 bases and 2 bases, there was a span of 11 bases. The CDR3 DNA reads TGTGCCTGGGTGCGCGGGTTCACAGATACGCAGTATTTT. Translating gives CAWVRGFTDTQYF.

This clone came up a few times. The CDR3 loop reads CASIDTVDYEQYF. CDR3 nucleotide sequence: TGTGCCTCCATCGACACGGTGGATTACGAGCAGTACTTC. This sequence joins TRBV6-1 and TRBJ2-7; D is undetermined. The germline V gene encodes CDR1 MNHNS and CDR2 SASEGT. There are 13 residues in the CDR3. V was shortened by 11 bases and J by 4 bases, with 18 bases between the two germline ends.

The table lists this clone with a few counts. V usage is TRBV11-2 and J usage is TRBJ1-3; 7 nucleotides line up with TRBD1. The CDR3 runs 15 residues. Germline V gene lookup returns CDR1 SGHAT and CDR2 FQNNGV. After removal of 5 bases from V and 0 bases from J, the junction contained 4 bases not matched to a gene. CDR3 amino acids: CASSKDRPSGNTIYF. The CDR3, as DNA: TGTGCCAGCAGCAAGGACAGGCCCTCTGGAAACACCATATATTTT.

This clone turned up a few times. V gene TRBV10-3 combines with J gene TRBJ1-1, with TRBD1 matching over 10 bases. Germline V gene sequence: CDR1 ENHRY, CDR2 SYGVKD. This CDR3 contains 14 residues. The V and J ends lost 0 bases and 6 bases, in that order; junction bases with no gene match: 1. CDR3: CAISESGTGAEAFF. In nucleotides, the CDR3 is TGTGCCATCAGTGAGTCGGGGACAGGGGCTGAAGCTTTCTTT.

This clone was observed a few times. The V gene is TRBV15, the J gene TRBJ2-3, with 10 bases identical to TRBD2. Looked up from germline, CDR1 is LNHNV and CDR2 is YYDKDF (reference sequence). CDR3 length: 16 amino acids. V shed 4 bases, J shed 2 bases, and the junction held 6 bases outside the gene matches. Here the CDR3 DNA reads TGTGCCACCAGCATCTGGACTAGCGGTACCACAGATACGCAGTATTTT. It encodes CATSIWTSGTTDTQYF.

This clone has more than one count but fewer than ten. The J gene is TRBJ2-2, the V gene TRBV18, with D unresolved. Germline lookup yields CDR1 KGHSH and CDR2 LQKENI. CDR3 length equals 15 residues. Deletions cut 3 bases from V and 0 bases from J, with 8 bases between. The CDR3 sequence: CASSPVGTNTGELFF. The DNA of the CDR3 is TGTGCCAGCTCACCGGTGGGGACGAACACCGGGGAGCTGTTTTTT.

The chain links TRBV7-2 to TRBJ2-5; tentative D call: TRBD1 (5 bases). Trimming left V 11 bases short and J 0 bases short, with 7 bases between. The CDR3 spans 11 residues. CDR1 is SGHTA and CDR2 is FQGNSA in the germline V gene. In DNA, the CDR3 is TGTGCCGCAGGGTACCAAGAGACCCAGTACTTC. It yields the protein CAAGYQETQYF.

This clone was detected only a few times. The chain recombines TRBV5-1 with TRBJ1-6, with a weak D call TRBD1 (6 bases). Trimming took 5 bases from V and 7 from J, leaving 13 bases between them. Looked up from germline, CDR1 is SGHRS and CDR2 is YFSETQ. The length of the CDR3 is 14 residues. The CDR3 DNA reads TGCGCCAGCAGAGCCACAGGGTCAAATTCACCCCTCCACTTT. Its translation is CASRATGSNSPLHF.

On this clone itself: Other DNA sequences in this sample translate to the same CDR3. The gene calls are TRBV11-2 and TRBJ1-5; D is undetermined. This CDR3 is built from 13 residues. CDR1 and CDR2 (germline): SGHAT, FQNNGV. Trimming took off 2 bases at V and 5 bases at J, with 7 bases between the two ends. The CDR3 DNA sequence: TGTGCCAGCAGCTTACGGGGAGATCAGCCCCAGCATTTT. Translating it yields CASSLRGDQPQHF.

This clone was detected only a few times. V and J are TRBV6-1 and TRBJ1-3; TRBD1 might be the D (5 bases). The CDR3 totals 15 residues. Germline lookup yields CDR1 MNHNS and CDR2 SASEGT. The V end lost 7 bases, the J end lost 0 bases, and 13 bases lay between the germline ends. In nucleotides, the CDR3 is TGTGCCAGCACCTGGGACGGCGCCTCTGGAAACACCATATATTTT. Encoded protein: CASTWDGASGNTIYF.

V usage is TRBV4-3 and J usage is TRBJ2-1, with no clear D. Trimming took 3 bases from V and 3 from J, leaving 12 bases between them. CDR1 LGHNA and CDR2 YSLEER come from the germline V gene. There are 15 residues in the CDR3. This CDR3 reads CASSQVDRYYNEQFF. In DNA, the CDR3 is TGCGCCAGCAGCCAGGTGGACCGCTACTACAATGAGCAGTTCTTC.

The rearrangement uses TRBV30 and TRBJ2-3; perhaps TRBD1 as D (5 bases). The CDR3 has 13 amino acids. Germline CDR1 is GTSNPN and CDR2 is SVGIG (reference sequence). The V and J ends lost 0 bases and 4 bases respectively, with 8 bases between them. This CDR3 is CAWSVGVADTQYF. CDR3 DNA: TGTGCCTGGAGTGTAGGGGTGGCAGATACGCAGTATTTT.